This T cell receptor beta chain was sequenced during a study of T cell responses to AZD1222 COVID-19 vaccine. The repertoire was sequenced with immunoSEQ multiplex PCR; TCRdb's copy has only in-frame clones and lacks some. The sample shows 100,000 to 150,000 clones, roughly 90% of them seen only once. The ends lost 6 bases at V and 2 bases at J; junction bases unmatched: 7. The V gene's germline CDR1 is MDHEN and CDR2 SYDVKM. The CDR3 is 15 residues long. General observations from the study: Reportedly, close to half of spike-specific TCRs are directed against unmutated variant regions. White British people made up most donors, females outnumbered males, and clonal diversity was possibly underestimated.

In the case of this clone: Its specificity is not known. The sample carries other DNA sequences with the same CDR3.

The source of this sequence is an adult in good health. This chain links TRBV28 with TRBJ2-5; 9 bases agree with TRBD1. The sequencing used peripheral blood, collected on day 0 of AZD1222 vaccination. The DNA of the CDR3 is TGTGCCAGCAGATTAGGGGGACAGGGTCAAGAGACCCAGTACTTC. Translation gives CASRLGGQGQETQYF.